One and the same sample provided the 19 T cell receptor beta chains below, sequenced in a study of blood T cell repertoires in COVID-19. Data came from immunoSEQ multiplex PCR; TCRdb stores just in-frame clones and leaves some out. Among 270,000 or so clones, about four fifths were seen once, and the ten largest hold about 3.2%. Sequenced input: peripheral blood. All receptors derive from a woman aged 55 to 70 with active or convalescent COVID-19.

This chain connects TRBV2 to TRBJ2-2; D gene uncertain. This CDR3 is built from 14 residues. Per germline, CDR1 SNHLY and CDR2 FYNNEI. V lost 4 bases to trimming and J lost 1 base, with 7 bases between them. In DNA, the CDR3 is TGTGCCAGCAGTGTTGGGCAGAACACCGGGGAGCTGTTTTTT. Its translation is CASSVGQNTGELFF.

The chain carries TRBV5-1 and TRBJ1-1; 9 bases are a match to TRBD1. The CDR3 contains 14 residues. Germline-derived CDR1 and CDR2 are SGHRS and YFSETQ. V shed 5 bases and J 4 bases; nucleotides not matched to a gene: 6. As DNA, the CDR3 is TGCGCCAGCAGGGGGGACAGGGCATTCACTGAAGCTTTCTTT. Amino acid sequence: CASRGDRAFTEAFF. Full variable domain (outside the CDR3, taken from reference TRBV5-1 and TRBJ1-1): KAGVTQTPRYLIKTRGQQVTLSCSPISGHRSVSWYQQTPGQGLQFLFEYFSETQRNKGNFPGRFSGRQFSNSRSEMNVSTLELGDSALYLCASRGDRAFTEAFFGQGTRLTVV.

The chain uses TRBV3-1 (or the pseudogene TRBV3-2) and TRBJ1-2; D possibly corresponds to TRBD1 (6 bases). With 4 bases removed from V and 8 bases from J, the gap between germline ends came to 14 bases. The CDR3 spans 13 residues. Per the germline V gene, CDR1 is LGHDT and CDR2 is YNNKEL (reference sequence). CDR3 DNA: TGTGCCAGCAGCCGGGGAACAGGGTCCGGCTACACCTTC. Its protein is CASSRGTGSGYTF.

The CDR3, as DNA: TGTGCCAGCAGTGAGCGGGTGCTGTTCTTC. Its protein product is CASSERVLFF. This chain connects TRBV2 to TRBJ2-1, with D possibly being TRBD2 (5 bases). CDR1 SNHLY and CDR2 FYNNEI come from the germline V gene. The CDR3 consists of 10 residues. The V and J ends lost 3 bases and 15 bases respectively, with 9 bases between them.

On this clone: The same CDR3 is also encoded by other DNA sequences in this sample. The rearrangement joins TRBV28 to TRBJ2-7; TRBD2 is a possible D gene (5 bases). The CDR3 has 13 residues. V lost 2 bases to trimming and J lost 3 bases, with 8 bases between them. Germline assignment: CDR1 MDHEN and CDR2 SYDVKM. CDR3 protein: CASSLGRYYEQYF. DNA for the CDR3: TGTGCCAGCAGTTTAGGGAGATACTACGAGCAGTACTTC. The full variable domain, rest sourced from reference TRBV28 and TRBJ2-7, is DVKVTQSSRYLVKRTGEKVFLECVQDMDHENMFWYRQDPGLGLRLIYFSYDVKMKEKGDIPEGYSVSREKKERFSLILESASTNQTSMYLCASSLGRYYEQYFGPGTRLTVT.

This chain connects TRBV6-4 to TRBJ1-1; 7 bases fit TRBD1. J lost 0 bases, V lost 6 bases, and 1 base had no gene match. Germline CDR1 and CDR2: MRHNA and SNTAGT. The CDR3 has 13 amino acids. CDR3 DNA: TGTGCCAGCAGCGGGACAGTGAACACTGAAGCTTTCTTT. It specifies CASSGTVNTEAFF.

The chain has TRBV11-2 and TRBJ1-2; TRBD1 agrees at 11 bases. The germline V gene encodes CDR1 SGHAT and CDR2 FQNNGV. The CDR3 is 13 residues long. The CDR3 protein is CKSGTGGNYGYTF. The CDR3 DNA reads as TGTAAATCCGGGACAGGGGGAAACTATGGCTACACCTTC.

This clone was seen just once. V usage is TRBV7-3 and J usage is TRBJ2-6; D might be TRBD2 (6 bases). In germline, CDR1 is SGHTA, CDR2 FQGTGA. V lost 5 bases and J 2 bases, leaving 13 bases between the germline ends. The CDR3 sequence is 16 residues long. As DNA, the CDR3 is TGTGCCAGCAGCAGCGGGCCCAGGACTGGGGCCAACGTCCTGACTTTC. Amino acids: CASSSGPRTGANVLTF.

This chain links TRBV2 with TRBJ1-1; D is unresolved. This CDR3 comprises 16 residues. The germline V gene encodes CDR1 SNHLY and CDR2 FYNNEI. The V end lost 2 bases, the J end lost 1 base, and 14 bases lay between the germline ends. The CDR3 bases are TGTGCCAGCAGTGAATCTCGGGGTTACCCGAACACTGAAGCTTTCTTT. It translates to CASSESRGYPNTEAFF. The whole variable domain, remainder taken from reference TRBV2 and TRBJ1-1, is EPEVTQTPSHQVTQMGQEVILRCVPISNHLYFYWYRQILGQKVEFLVSFYNNEISEKSEIFDDQFSVERPDGSNFTLKIRSTKLEDSAMYFCASSESRGYPNTEAFFGQGTRLTVV.

This chain joins TRBV6-2 or TRBV6-3 and TRBJ1-5, with D tentatively TRBD1 (6 bases). Trimming stripped 6 bases from V and 7 bases from J, with 25 bases between. In germline, CDR1 is MNHEY, CDR2 SVGEGT. The CDR3 totals 17 residues. Here the CDR3 DNA reads TGTGCCAGCAGCGACGGACCCCGACAGGTACGGTGGCAGCCCCAGCATTTT. Its protein is CASSDGPRQVRWQPQHF.

The chain uses TRBV29-1 and TRBJ1-2; 7 nucleotides align to TRBD1. V dropped 5 bases and J dropped 4; count of bases not matched to a gene: 7. CDR1 is SQVTM, CDR2 ANQGSEA, per germline. The CDR3 sequence is 13 residues long. The CDR3 nucleotides are TGCAGCGTTTTGAGGGGGCGCAGCTATGGCTACACCTTC. Translation: CSVLRGRSYGYTF.

The chain has TRBV27 and TRBJ2-1; D is possibly TRBD1 (5 bases). Germline lookup yields CDR1 MNHEY and CDR2 SMNVEV (reference sequence). Trimming took off 3 bases at V and 8 bases at J, with 8 bases between the two ends. The CDR3 has 12 residues. CDR3 in DNA: TGTGCCAGCAGTTTCAGGGATGATGAGCAGTTCTTC. It encodes CASSFRDDEQFF.

The chain couples TRBV10-3 to TRBJ2-2; perhaps TRBD1 as D (6 bases). V was cut by 6 bases and J by 0 bases, with 11 bases left in between. The germline V gene has CDR1 ENHRY and CDR2 SYGVKD. The CDR3 covers 15 residues. CDR3 bases: TGTGCCATCAGCGGCAGGGGCCCGAACACCGGGGAGCTGTTTTTT. It codes for CAISGRGPNTGELFF.

The V call is TRBV27, the J call TRBJ2-2, with 12 bases matching TRBD2. Germline assignment: CDR1 MNHEY and CDR2 SMNVEV (reference sequence). The CDR3 spans 18 residues. The ends lost 5 bases at V and 3 bases at J; junction bases unmatched: 10. CDR3 bases: TGTGCCAGCAGTAAATATCTAGCGGGGGGGGACGACACCGGGGAGCTGTTTTTT. Protein: CASSKYLAGGDDTGELFF.

This clone was observed once. The genes are TRBV11-2 and TRBJ1-2; TRBD1 matches at 7 bases. V lost 1 base and J lost 6; bases outside the gene matches: 11. This CDR3 spans 16 amino acids. In germline, CDR1 is SGHAT, CDR2 FQNNGV. The CDR3 DNA sequence: TGTGCCAGCAGCTTAGGGCGGAAGGGGGCAGGCAATGGCTACACCTTC. Translating gives CASSLGRKGAGNGYTF.

The gene calls are TRBV27 and TRBJ2-2, with no clear D. V was pared by 5 bases and J by 6 bases, with 7 bases between. The CDR3 loop spans 12 amino acids. Germline-derived CDR1 and CDR2 are MNHEY and SMNVEV (reference sequence). As DNA, the CDR3 is TGTGCCAGCAGTCCCTACCCCGGGGAGCTGTTTTTT. Translation: CASSPYPGELFF.

The V gene is TRBV19, the J gene TRBJ1-2, with 11 bases aligning to TRBD1. This CDR3 spans 16 amino acids. With V trimmed by 4 bases and J by 4 bases, 8 bases remained unmatched. Germline lookup yields CDR1 LNHDA and CDR2 SQIVND (reference sequence). CDR3 DNA: TGTGCCAGTAGTACCGGGACAGGGGGTTCTTTCTATGGCTACACCTTC. Its protein is CASSTGTGGSFYGYTF.

This rearrangement joins TRBV4-2 to TRBJ2-7, with a tentative D call TRBD2 (5 bases). The CDR3 is made up of 15 amino acids. The ends were cut back, 0 bases at V and 3 bases at J, with 12 bases in the middle. Germline CDR1 LGHNA, CDR2 YNFKEQ. CDR3 in DNA: TGTGCCAGCAGCCAAGATTTAACTAGTTTCTACGAGCAGTACTTC. It specifies CASSQDLTSFYEQYF.

This clone was seen a handful of times. The chain uses TRBV18 and TRBJ1-1; D perhaps matches TRBD1 (5 bases). This CDR3 is built from 15 residues. The V end lost 2 bases, the J end lost 1 base, and 11 bases lay between the germline ends. Germline CDR1 is KGHSH and CDR2 is LQKENI. The CDR3 here is CASSPSDSRNTEAFF. The DNA for the CDR3 is TGTGCCAGCTCACCATCCGACAGCCGGAACACTGAAGCTTTCTTT.